A single sample is the source of the 7 T cell receptor beta chains below, sequenced in a study of cytomegalovirus exposure and HLA in healthy donors (TCRdb year 2017). Preparation of the library involved the immunoSEQ multiplex PCR assay. A mixture of 60 forward primers for TCR Vbeta segments and 13 reverse primers for TCR Jbeta segments was used in the multiplex PCR. TCRdb mirrors the immuneACCESS table, restricted to in-frame sequences. Some clones are absent from its copies; in checked studies, under half trace to an unresolved V gene, and the reason for the others is unknown. The sample has approximately 89,000 clones on record, about 75% of them singletons. The top ten clonotypes cover around a tenth of the sample. Sequencing was done on a sample of PBMCs. The source is a man younger than 45 in good health and CMV-seropositive.

This clone was seen more than once but under ten times. This rearrangement joins TRBV4-3 to TRBJ1-5; D is uncertain. Looked up from germline, CDR1 is LGHNA and CDR2 is YSLEER. This CDR3 region has 16 residues. With 0 bases removed from V and 3 bases from J, the gap between germline ends came to 12 bases. The CDR3 sequence: CASSQDRLEFNQPQHF. The CDR3 nucleotides read TGCGCCAGCAGCCAAGATAGGCTGGAGTTCAATCAGCCCCAGCATTTT.

The CDR3 DNA is TGTGCCAGCAGCCCTATTGGGAGCGGTGAAAAACTGTTTTTT. Protein: CASSPIGSGEKLFF. The chain links TRBV5-6 to TRBJ1-4; D gene unclear. Germline V gene sequence: CDR1 SGHDT, CDR2 YYEEEE. The CDR3 is made up of 14 amino acids. V shed 4 bases and J shed 7 bases, with 14 bases lying between them.

V gene TRBV6-5 combines with J gene TRBJ2-7; D possibly corresponds to TRBD1 (6 bases). Looked up from germline, CDR1 is MNHEY and CDR2 is SVGAGI. Trimming took 4 bases from V and 3 from J, leaving 10 bases between them. The CDR3 extends over 13 amino acids. The DNA of the CDR3 is TGTGCCAGCAGTTTGCACAGGGACTACGAGCAGTACTTC. Its protein product is CASSLHRDYEQYF.

This clone has only one observation. CDR3 sequence (DNA): TGTGCCAGCAGCGCGGGGACAGGATTGAACACTGAAGCTTTCTTT. It translates to CASSAGTGLNTEAFF. The V gene is TRBV9, the J gene TRBJ1-1; 8 bases line up with TRBD1. There are 15 residues in the CDR3. CDR1 and CDR2 from the germline V gene are SGDLS and YYNGEE. The V and J ends lost 3 bases and 0 bases, in that order; junction bases with no gene match: 4.

This clone turned up a few times. The chain joins TRBV7-9 to TRBJ1-1, with D maybe TRBD1 (6 bases). The germline gives CDR1 SEHNR, CDR2 FQNEAQ (reference sequence). There are 14 residues in the CDR3. Between the trimmed V and J ends, which lost 2 bases and 1 base, there was a span of 8 bases. CDR3 nucleotide sequence: TGTGCCAGCAGCTTACAGGGGAGGAACACTGAAGCTTTCTTT. This translates into CASSLQGRNTEAFF.

In its sample, this clone was seen once. The chain links TRBV7-3 to TRBJ2-7; 9 bases match TRBD1. The CDR3 totals 16 residues. The germline gives CDR1 SGHTA, CDR2 FQGTGA. Germline trimming cut 0 bases from V and 4 bases from J; bases unmatched to any gene: 7. CDR3 sequence (DNA): TGTGCCAGCAGCTTAACGCGGGACAGGGTTTCATACGAGCAGTACTTC. Its protein is CASSLTRDRVSYEQYF.

V gene TRBV19 combines with J gene TRBJ1-6; 7 nucleotides match TRBD1. Trimming took 4 bases from V and 3 from J; bases not matched to a gene: 12. The CDR3 spans 18 residues. Germline loops: CDR1 LNHDA, CDR2 SQIVND (reference sequence). DNA of the CDR3: TGTGCCAGTAGTAATGCCCCCATACAGGGGATCTATAATTCACCCCTCCACTTT. It codes for CASSNAPIQGIYNSPLHF.